The clone carrying this T cell receptor (beta chain) has a single count. Its matching antigen is unknown. The V end lost 6 bases, the J end lost 2 bases, and 14 bases lay between the germline ends. The germline V gene encodes CDR1 MNHEY and CDR2 SMNVEV (reference sequence). The length of the CDR3 is 14 residues. Using immunoSEQ multiplex PCR, the repertoire was profiled, and TCRdb retains in-frame clones only, with some absent. The data show about 360,000 clones, 70% to 90% seen once. This sample is part of a study of cytomegalovirus exposure and HLA in healthy donors. Overall study results and limits: Rarity marked most TCR sequences, yet some public TCRs occurred in many donors.

The genes are TRBV27 and TRBJ2-7, with D uncertain. Sequenced material: PBMCs. This TCR was recovered from a woman under 30 in good health and CMV-seronegative. The CDR3 loop reads CASSLRLSTYEQYF. The CDR3 DNA reads TGTGCCAGCAGCCTCCGACTCTCAACCTACGAGCAGTACTTC.